The text below deals with one T cell receptor beta chain. In the source study's methods: It was from reference gene primer amplification that nucleated cell counts were estimated. The assay was immunoSEQ multiplex PCR, and TCRdb's table has in-frame clones only and misses some. The V and J calls and clone size come from that table; D and trimming were worked out from the DNA. The table includes approximately 65,000 clones, approximately 90% detected once. The sample belongs to a study of blood T cell repertoires in COVID-19. Study summary: Samples taken during acute and convalescent COVID-19 were collected in the United States, Italy and Spain.

This CDR3 comprises 12 residues. Trimming removed 1 base at V and 7 bases at J, with 4 bases between. This chain joins TRBV12-3 or TRBV12-4 and TRBJ1-4; D is unclear. The sequence derives from a young woman with acute or convalescent COVID-19. The sequencing input was peripheral blood. CDR3 region: CASSLGGEKLFF. The CDR3, as DNA: TGTGCCAGCAGTTTAGGAGGTGAAAAACTGTTTTTT.